The 17 T cell receptor beta chains given below trace back to one sample, sequenced in a study of somatic mutations in cytotoxic T cells in rheumatoid arthritis. Data came from immunoSEQ multiplex PCR; TCRdb stores just in-frame clones and leaves some out. The table lists almost 20,000 clones, about nine tenths of them singletons. Material: CD8+ T cells sorted from blood. The source is a man in his forties in good health.

The chain couples TRBV6-6 to TRBJ2-7, with TRBD1 as a possible D gene (8 bases). V was pared by 7 bases and J by 7 bases, with 20 bases between. The CDR3 extends over 14 amino acids. In germline, CDR1 is MNHNY, CDR2 SVGAGI (reference sequence). This CDR3 is CASKNRGGSKEQYF. The CDR3 DNA follows: TGTGCCAGCAAAAACAGGGGGGGTTCTAAAGAGCAGTACTTC.

The rearrangement links TRBV28 to TRBJ2-1, with a possible D match to TRBD1 (5 bases). Germline values: CDR1 MDHEN, CDR2 SYDVKM. Trimming took off 5 bases at V and 0 bases at J, with 14 bases between the two ends. This CDR3 has 16 residues. The CDR3 is CASSPWGESSYNEQFF. The CDR3 DNA follows: TGTGCCAGCAGTCCATGGGGCGAGAGCTCCTACAATGAGCAGTTCTTC.

This rearrangement joins TRBV13 to TRBJ2-3, with 7 bases lining up with TRBD2. The CDR3 contains 16 residues. Germline CDR1 and CDR2: PRHDT and FYEKMQ (reference sequence). V was pared by 5 bases and J by 10 bases, with 18 bases of the junction left unmatched. Here the CDR3 reads CASSPGLDPSLESQYF. The CDR3 DNA follows: TGTGCCAGCAGCCCCGGACTAGATCCCTCCCTGGAATCGCAGTATTTT.

This clone was observed a handful of times. The rearrangement links TRBV15 to TRBJ2-5; the D is unclear. V lost 2 bases and J 1 base, leaving 11 bases between the germline ends. CDR1 is LNHNV, CDR2 YYDKDF, per germline (reference sequence). The CDR3 extends over 15 amino acids. For the CDR3, the DNA is TGTGCCACCAGCAGACCAAGACAAATCCAAGAGACCCAGTACTTC. It yields the protein CATSRPRQIQETQYF.

This chain joins TRBV4-2 and TRBJ2-1, with 13 bases aligning to TRBD2. The CDR3 totals 17 residues. Germline V lookup: CDR1 LGHNA, CDR2 YNFKEQ. V was pared by 0 bases and J by 7 bases, with 6 bases of the junction left unmatched. The CDR3 is CASSQDQGTSGINEQFF. The CDR3 DNA reads as TGTGCCAGCAGCCAAGATCAAGGGACTAGCGGGATAAATGAGCAGTTCTTC.

The rearrangement links TRBV9 to TRBJ2-2; 7 bases map to TRBD2. Looked up from germline, CDR1 is SGDLS and CDR2 is YYNGEE. Trimming cost V 2 bases and J 3 bases; bases outside gene matches: 7. The CDR3 contains 16 residues. The CDR3 protein is CASSVGGSRDTGELFF. DNA of the CDR3: TGTGCCAGCAGCGTGGGAGGGAGTCGTGACACCGGGGAGCTGTTTTTT.

J is TRBJ2-3 and V is TRBV6-1, with 7 bases lining up with TRBD2. The CDR3 extends over 15 amino acids. CDR1 MNHNS and CDR2 SASEGT come from the germline V gene. The V and J ends lost 5 bases and 2 bases, in that order; junction bases with no gene match: 7. The CDR3 DNA sequence: TGTGCCAGCAGTCGGACGGGACTACTCACAGATACGCAGTATTTT. It encodes CASSRTGLLTDTQYF.

The chain recombines TRBV7-2 with TRBJ1-3; D not certain. V was pared by 4 bases and J by 0 bases, with 13 bases between. This CDR3 is built from 16 residues. Germline V gene sequence: CDR1 SGHTA, CDR2 FQGNSA. The CDR3 sequence: CASSSERGSSGNTIYF. In DNA, the CDR3 is TGTGCCAGCAGCTCCGAACGGGGTAGCTCTGGAAACACCATATATTTT.

The rearrangement joins TRBV21-1 to TRBJ2-1. TRBV21-1 is a recognized pseudogene. This CDR3 comprises 18 residues. This CDR3 reads CASSKLMYRASSYNEQFF. The CDR3 coding sequence is TGTGCCAGCAGCAAGCTTATGTACCGGGCATCTTCCTACAATGAGCAGTTCTTC.

This clone was detected a few times. V is TRBV7-4 and J is TRBJ2-7; tentative D call: TRBD1 (6 bases). CDR3 length: 14 residues. The V gene's germline CDR1 is SGHVT and CDR2 SQSDAQ. Trimming stripped 3 bases from V and 3 bases from J, with 12 bases between. DNA for the CDR3: TGTGCCAGCAGCTTCCGGACAGACAACTACGAGCAGTACTTC. Amino acid sequence: CASSFRTDNYEQYF.

The chain joins TRBV7-6 to TRBJ2-7; 10 bases match TRBD2. V shed 0 bases, J shed 3 bases, and the junction held 5 bases outside the gene matches. From germline, CDR1 is SGHVS and CDR2 FNYEAQ. This CDR3 region has 16 residues. CDR3 protein: CASSLAGSGGYYEQYF. The DNA for the CDR3 is TGTGCCAGCAGCTTAGCGGGTAGCGGGGGGTACTACGAGCAGTACTTC.

This clone occurred a few times. The chain recombines TRBV13 with TRBJ2-3, with 9 bases lining up with TRBD1. Germline trimming cut 5 bases from V and 2 bases from J; bases unmatched to any gene: 8. Germline V CDR1 and CDR2: PRHDT, FYEKMQ (reference sequence). The CDR3 runs 16 residues. CDR3: CASSIQTGGHTDTQYF. The CDR3 nucleotides read TGTGCCAGCAGCATTCAGACAGGGGGACACACAGATACGCAGTATTTT.

The chain recombines TRBV4-2 with TRBJ1-5, with TRBD1 identical over 7 bases. Trimming cost V 1 base and J 2 bases; bases outside gene matches: 2. Germline CDR1 and CDR2: LGHNA and YNFKEQ. The CDR3 has 15 amino acids. This CDR3 reads CASSQAGGGNQPQHF. The CDR3 DNA sequence: TGTGCCAGCAGCCAAGCAGGGGGTGGCAATCAGCCCCAGCATTTT.

The chain recombines TRBV10-3 with TRBJ2-2, with 13 bases aligning to TRBD2. This CDR3 is 22 amino acids long. V was clipped by 4 bases and J by 4 bases; unmatched bases: 21. The V gene's germline CDR1 is ENHRY and CDR2 SYGVKD. The CDR3 bases are TGTGCCATCAGTGCCACCTCCGGGACTAGCGGGACCCCGCCCAGGGGCACCGGGGAGCTGTTTTTT. It is translated as CAISATSGTSGTPPRGTGELFF.

This chain connects TRBV6-1 to TRBJ2-7; no reliable D call. CDR3 size: 15 residues. Germline-derived CDR1 and CDR2 are MNHNS and SASEGT. V was pared by 3 bases and J by 5 bases, with 17 bases between. DNA of the CDR3: TGTGCCAGCAGTGAGGGATACGGGCTTGTCCACGAGCAGTACTTC. Its protein product is CASSEGYGLVHEQYF.

The chain recombines TRBV27 with TRBJ2-7; D possibly corresponds to TRBD1 (6 bases). CDR3 length equals 15 residues. CDR1 and CDR2 from the germline V gene are MNHEY and SMNVEV (reference sequence). Deletions cut 3 bases from V and 5 bases from J, with 17 bases between. This CDR3 is CASSFSRTARDEQYF. The CDR3 DNA reads as TGTGCCAGCAGTTTTTCCCGGACAGCCAGGGACGAGCAGTACTTC.

The chain recombines TRBV28 with TRBJ1-5; 8 bases fit TRBD1. Germline CDR1 reads MDHEN; CDR2 reads SYDVKM. The CDR3 runs to 13 residues. Trimming at V came to 10 bases and at J to 4 bases, leaving 6 bases not matched to a gene. The CDR3 DNA reads as TGTGCCACTGGACAGGGTCAAAATCAGCCCCAGCATTTT. Translated, it gives CATGQGQNQPQHF. The full variable domain, completed using reference TRBV28 and TRBJ1-5, is DVKVTQSSRYLVKRTGEKVFLECVQDMDHENMFWYRQDPGLGLRLIYFSYDVKMKEKGDIPEGYSVSREKKERFSLILESASTNQTSMYLCATGQGQNQPQHFGDGTRLSIL.